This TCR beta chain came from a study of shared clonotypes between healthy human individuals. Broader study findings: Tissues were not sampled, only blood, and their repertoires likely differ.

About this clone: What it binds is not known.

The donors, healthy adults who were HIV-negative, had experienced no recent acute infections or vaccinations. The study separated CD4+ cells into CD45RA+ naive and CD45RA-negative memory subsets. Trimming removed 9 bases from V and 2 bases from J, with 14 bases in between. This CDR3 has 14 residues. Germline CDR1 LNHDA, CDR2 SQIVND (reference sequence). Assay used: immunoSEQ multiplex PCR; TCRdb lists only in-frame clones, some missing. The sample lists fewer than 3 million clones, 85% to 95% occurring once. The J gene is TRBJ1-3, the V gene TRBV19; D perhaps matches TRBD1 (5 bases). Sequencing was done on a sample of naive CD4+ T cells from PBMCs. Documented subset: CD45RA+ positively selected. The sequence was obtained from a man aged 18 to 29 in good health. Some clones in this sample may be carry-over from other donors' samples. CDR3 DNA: TGTGCCAGCGCTCCGGGGGGGGCTGGAAACACCATATATTTT. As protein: CASAPGGAGNTIYF.